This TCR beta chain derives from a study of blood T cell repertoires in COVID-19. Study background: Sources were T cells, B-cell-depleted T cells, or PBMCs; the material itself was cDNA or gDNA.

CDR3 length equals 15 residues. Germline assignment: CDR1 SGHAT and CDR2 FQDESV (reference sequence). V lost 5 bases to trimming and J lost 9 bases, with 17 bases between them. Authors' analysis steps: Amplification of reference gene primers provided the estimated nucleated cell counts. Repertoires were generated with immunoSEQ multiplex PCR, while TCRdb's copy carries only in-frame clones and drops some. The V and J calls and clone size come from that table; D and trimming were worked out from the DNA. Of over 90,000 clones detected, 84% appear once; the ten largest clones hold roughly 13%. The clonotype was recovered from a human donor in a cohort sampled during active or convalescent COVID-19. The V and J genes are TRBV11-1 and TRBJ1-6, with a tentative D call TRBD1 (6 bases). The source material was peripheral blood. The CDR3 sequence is CASSLGQPGGSPLHF. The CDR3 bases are TGTGCCAGCAGCCTTGGACAGCCTGGAGGTTCACCCCTCCACTTT.